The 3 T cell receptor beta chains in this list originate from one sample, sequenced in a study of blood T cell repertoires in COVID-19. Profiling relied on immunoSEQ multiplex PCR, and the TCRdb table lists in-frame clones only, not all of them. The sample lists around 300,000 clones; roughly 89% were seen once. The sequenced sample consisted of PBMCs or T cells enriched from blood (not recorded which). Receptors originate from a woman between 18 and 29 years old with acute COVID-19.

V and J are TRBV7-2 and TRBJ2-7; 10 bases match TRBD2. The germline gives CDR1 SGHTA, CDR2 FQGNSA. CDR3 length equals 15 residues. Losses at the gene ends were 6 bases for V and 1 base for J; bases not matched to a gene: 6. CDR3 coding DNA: TGTGCCAGCAGATATACTAGCGGGAATTCCTACGAGCAGTACTTC. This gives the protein CASRYTSGNSYEQYF.

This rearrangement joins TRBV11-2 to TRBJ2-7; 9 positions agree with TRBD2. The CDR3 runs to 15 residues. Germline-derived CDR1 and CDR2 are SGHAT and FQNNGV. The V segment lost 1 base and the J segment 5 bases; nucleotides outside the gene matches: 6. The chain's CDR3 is CASSLVAGGFDEQYF. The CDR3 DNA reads TGTGCCAGCAGCTTAGTGGCGGGAGGGTTCGACGAGCAGTACTTC.

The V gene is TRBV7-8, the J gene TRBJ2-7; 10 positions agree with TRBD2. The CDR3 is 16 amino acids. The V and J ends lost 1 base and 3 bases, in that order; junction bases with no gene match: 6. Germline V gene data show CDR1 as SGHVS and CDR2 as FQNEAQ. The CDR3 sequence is CASSLGLAGGYYEQYF. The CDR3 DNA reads TGTGCCAGCAGCTTAGGATTAGCGGGAGGTTACTACGAGCAGTACTTC.